This T cell receptor beta chain was documented in a study of blood T cell repertoires in COVID-19. The wider study: COVID-19 samples, acute and convalescent, were from the United States, Italy and Spain. T cells, B-cell-depleted T cells, or PBMCs provided the cDNA or gDNA that served as material.

The CDR3 consists of 14 residues. Looked up from germline, CDR1 is MNHNS and CDR2 is SASEGT. V was shortened by 3 bases and J by 6 bases, with 14 bases between the two germline ends. Original processing notes: Estimated nucleated cell counts came from reference gene primer amplification. Clones were sequenced by immunoSEQ multiplex PCR, and TCRdb holds only the in-frame ones, with some missing. The D gene and trimming were derived from the DNA, and the V and J assignments and clone size from that table. Of about 240,000 clones listed, about four fifths are singletons. Input material: peripheral blood. The source is a woman aged 18-29 years with acute or convalescent COVID-19. The J gene is TRBJ1-2, the V gene TRBV6-1, with D unresolved. The CDR3 coding sequence is TGTGCCAGCAGTGATAGGACTGTTGGTAATGGCTACACCTTC. This gives the protein CASSDRTVGNGYTF.